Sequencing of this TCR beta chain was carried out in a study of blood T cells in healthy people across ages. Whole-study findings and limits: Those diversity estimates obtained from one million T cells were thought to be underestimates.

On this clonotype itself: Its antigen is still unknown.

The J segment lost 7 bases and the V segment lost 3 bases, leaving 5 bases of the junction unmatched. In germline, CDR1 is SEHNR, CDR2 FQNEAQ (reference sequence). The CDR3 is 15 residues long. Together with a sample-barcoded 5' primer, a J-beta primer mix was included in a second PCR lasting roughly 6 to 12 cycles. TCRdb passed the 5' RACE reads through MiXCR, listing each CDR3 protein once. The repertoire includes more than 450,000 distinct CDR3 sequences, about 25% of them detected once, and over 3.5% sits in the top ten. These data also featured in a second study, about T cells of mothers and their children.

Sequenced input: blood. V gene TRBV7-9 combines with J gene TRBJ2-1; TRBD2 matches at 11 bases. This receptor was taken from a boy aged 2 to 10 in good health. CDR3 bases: TGTGCCAGCAGCTTGACTAGCGGGAATAGAAATGAGCAGTTCTTC. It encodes CASSLTSGNRNEQFF.